Listed below are T cell receptor beta chains from one sample, sequenced in a study of cytomegalovirus exposure and HLA in healthy donors. Only in-frame clones appear in the TCRdb table, and some are missing; sequencing was by immunoSEQ multiplex PCR. The sample yields under 200,000 clones, around 86% seen once. The material sequenced was PBMCs. The receptors originated from a man aged 35-49 years in good health and CMV-seropositive. The CDR3 runs from the conserved cysteine through the conserved F or W. The D gene is left open where the match is weak. Clone size is given for some rows only: seen once, a few or many times, or a class if the clone is expanded.

d_call,clone_size,v_call,j_call,cdr3_nt,cdr3_aa
.,.,TRBV2,TRBJ2-3,TGTGCCAGCAGCGAGACAGATACGCAGTATTTT,CASSETDTQYF
TRBD1,.,TRBV6-6,TRBJ1-1,TGTGCCAGCAGCCGACAGGGGAGGGTAGCTTTCTTT,CASSRQGRVAFF
.,.,TRBV28,TRBJ2-7,TGTGCCAGCAGGACTGGAGGCGGGGGCATAAGCGAGCAGTACTTC,CASRTGGGGISEQYF
.,.,TRBV5-1,TRBJ2-3,TGCGCCAGCAGCTTGTCAACAGCGGGTAGCACAGATACGCAGTATTTT,CASSLSTAGSTDTQYF
TRBD1,.,TRBV19,TRBJ2-7,TGTGCCAGTAAACCAGACAGGGTGTCCGAGCAGTACTTC,CASKPDRVSEQYF
.,.,TRBV7-9,TRBJ2-7,TGTGCCAGCAGCTTAGAGGTAGGGGGGGCCGCCTACGAGCAGTACTTC,CASSLEVGGAAYEQYF
TRBD1,many,TRBV6-5,TRBJ1-1,TGTGCCAGCACCGGGACAGGGGACCTGAACACTGAAGCTTTCTTT,CASTGTGDLNTEAFF
.,.,TRBV2,TRBJ1-1,TGTGCCAGCACTACGAACGGGGGGCACACTGAAGCTTTCTTT,CASTTNGGHTEAFF
.,once,TRBV4-1,TRBJ1-6,TGCGCCAGCAGCGACCAGGGCCCTAATTCACCCCTCCACTTT,CASSDQGPNSPLHF
.,.,TRBV5-1,TRBJ1-2,TGCGCCAGCAGCTTGGGGGGCCGGAACTATGGCTACACCTTC,CASSLGGRNYGYTF